The 19 T cell receptor beta chains below were found in one sample sequenced in a study of technical replicates of blood from a handful of donors. Assay used: immunoSEQ multiplex PCR; TCRdb lists only in-frame clones, some missing. Of about 80,000 clones in the sample, 90% to 95% were seen once. Sequencing used T cells isolated from PBMCs. These receptors came from a human donor in good health.

The J gene is TRBJ1-5, the V gene TRBV28; 7 bases fit TRBD1. Germline CDR1 MDHEN, CDR2 SYDVKM. The V gene end was trimmed by 5 bases and the J gene end by 2 bases; junction bases not matched to a gene: 6. CDR3 length equals 15 residues. The CDR3 nucleotides read TGTGCCAGCAGTCCAGGGGGGATCCGCAATCAGCCCCAGCATTTT. As protein: CASSPGGIRNQPQHF.

The J gene is TRBJ1-2, the V gene TRBV28; D is unclear. Trimming removed 6 bases at V and 2 bases at J, with 13 bases between. The germline V gene encodes CDR1 MDHEN and CDR2 SYDVKM. This CDR3 region has 14 residues. The CDR3 loop reads CASRTRPANYGYTF. DNA of the CDR3: TGTGCCAGCAGGACAAGACCTGCAAACTATGGCTACACCTTC.

V usage is TRBV12-5 and J usage is TRBJ2-1; D possibly corresponds to TRBD1 (5 bases). CDR1 LGHNT and CDR2 FRNRAP come from the germline V gene. The CDR3 loop spans 11 amino acids. V dropped 6 bases and J dropped 8 bases, with 8 bases sitting between them. CDR3 sequence (DNA): TGTGCTAGTGGCAAGGGGTATGAGCAGTTCTTC. Translating gives CASGKGYEQFF.

The chain couples TRBV7-9 to TRBJ1-1; D gene ambiguous. Germline assignment: CDR1 SEHNR and CDR2 FQNEAQ (reference sequence). V was clipped by 6 bases and J by 0 bases, with 17 bases between them. The CDR3 extends over 16 amino acids. The CDR3 DNA follows: TGTGCCAGCAGACCGAATCGGGGTTATGTGAACACTGAAGCTTTCTTT. Residues: CASRPNRGYVNTEAFF.

The rearrangement links TRBV7-2 to TRBJ1-2, with TRBD1 matching over 7 bases. Germline V gene sequence: CDR1 SGHTA, CDR2 FQGNSA. The length of the CDR3 is 14 residues. The trim removed 5 bases at V and 4 bases at J, leaving 7 bases unmatched. CDR3 DNA sequence: TGTGCCAGCAGCCGTCCGACAGGGCCCTATGGCTACACCTTC. The encoded protein is CASSRPTGPYGYTF.

The rearrangement uses TRBV15 and TRBJ2-7, with 9 nucleotides matching TRBD1. The J segment lost 3 bases and the V segment lost 1 base, leaving 10 bases of the junction unmatched. The CDR3 covers 17 residues. CDR1 and CDR2 from the germline V gene are LNHNV and YYDKDF (reference sequence). The CDR3 bases are TGTGCCACCAGCAGAGGTGGCGGGACGGGACAGGGCTACGAGCAGTACTTC. Its protein is CATSRGGGTGQGYEQYF.

The chain's CDR3 is CASSLTTGSKDGYTF. The CDR3 nucleotides are TGCGCCAGCAGCTTAACGACAGGGAGTAAGGATGGCTACACCTTC. The V and J genes are TRBV5-1 and TRBJ1-2; 7 bases map to TRBD1. V was clipped by 2 bases and J by 6 bases; unmatched bases: 10. This CDR3 is built from 15 residues. Germline lookup yields CDR1 SGHRS and CDR2 YFSETQ.

The chain carries TRBV5-4 and TRBJ2-3; TRBD1 might be the D (6 bases). CDR3 length: 15 residues. Germline V gene lookup returns CDR1 SGHNT and CDR2 YYREEE (reference sequence). Trimming left V 0 bases short and J 0 bases short, with 8 bases between. CDR3 protein: CASSLGTDSTDTQYF. The CDR3 DNA reads as TGTGCCAGCAGCTTGGGGACAGATAGCACAGATACGCAGTATTTT.

The rearrangement uses TRBV7-8 and TRBJ2-7; 7 nucleotides match TRBD2. This CDR3 contains 14 residues. The V gene's germline CDR1 is SGHVS and CDR2 FQNEAQ. V trimming: 5 bases; J trimming: 2 bases; junction bases outside the gene matches: 6. The CDR3 spells CASSISGPAYEQYF. In DNA form, the CDR3 reads TGTGCCAGCAGCATTAGCGGGCCGGCCTACGAGCAGTACTTC.

This clone was counted once. At the DNA level, this CDR3 is encoded by other sequences in the same sample as well. The CDR3 protein is CARTATNYGYTF. CDR3 in DNA: TGTGCCAGGACTGCGACCAACTATGGCTACACCTTC. The chain is built from TRBV2 and TRBJ1-2; D not resolved. Germline CDR1 and CDR2: SNHLY and FYNNEI. The CDR3 is 12 residues long. Deletions cut 9 bases from V and 2 bases from J, with 10 bases between.

V usage is TRBV29-1 and J usage is TRBJ2-1, with TRBD2 matching 11 bases. The CDR3 is 13 amino acids. With 4 bases clipped from V and 9 bases from J, the junction kept 5 bases outside the gene matches. From germline, CDR1 is SQVTM and CDR2 ANQGSEA. This CDR3 reads CSVVAGGPSEQFF. CDR3 DNA: TGCAGCGTTGTAGCGGGAGGGCCATCTGAGCAGTTCTTC.

Only a few counts were recorded for this clone. This chain links TRBV6-5 with TRBJ1-1; D not certain. The CDR3 is made up of 16 amino acids. V lost 1 base, J lost 0 bases, and 12 bases lay in between. The germline V gene has CDR1 MNHEY and CDR2 SVGAGI. The CDR3 protein is CASSYLSPYLNTEAFF. The CDR3 coding sequence is TGTGCCAGCAGTTACTTGAGCCCTTACCTGAACACTGAAGCTTTCTTT.

The chain joins TRBV11-2 to TRBJ2-3; tentatively, D is TRBD1 (6 bases). CDR3 length equals 15 residues. From germline, CDR1 is SGHAT and CDR2 FQNNGV. The V end was cut by 2 bases, the J end by 3 bases, with 12 bases between. The CDR3 DNA follows: TGTGCCAGCAGCTTACGCAGGGGACGGACAGATACGCAGTATTTT. It specifies CASSLRRGRTDTQYF.

The chain combines TRBV5-4 with TRBJ2-7; 7 bases match TRBD1. The CDR3 has 15 amino acids. Trimming took 3 bases from V and 0 from J; bases not matched to a gene: 6. CDR1 and CDR2 (germline): SGHNT, YYREEE (reference sequence). This CDR3 reads CASSSRQGASYEQYF. In DNA, the CDR3 is TGTGCCAGCAGCTCCCGACAGGGAGCCTCCTACGAGCAGTACTTC. Drawing the rest from reference TRBV5-4 and TRBJ2-7, the complete variable domain is ETGVTQSPTHLIKTRGQQVTLRCSSQSGHNTVSWYQQALGQGPQFIFQYYREEENGRGNFPPRFSGLQFPNYSSELNVNALELDDSALYLCASSSRQGASYEQYFGPGTRLTVT.

The chain links TRBV21-1 to TRBJ2-1; TRBD2 reflects the table's D call only, with no check against the DNA. TRBV21-1 is described as a pseudogene. The CDR3 runs 13 residues. CDR3 coding DNA: TGTGCCAGCAGTATTTGGGGACTGAATGAGCAGTTCTTC. It is translated as CASSIWGLNEQFF.

The rearrangement links TRBV5-1 to TRBJ1-1; TRBD1 aligns across 7 bases. Trimming removed 0 bases from V and 4 bases from J; junction bases left unmatched: 3. CDR1 is SGHRS and CDR2 is YFSETQ in the germline V gene. This CDR3 spans 14 amino acids. The DNA of the CDR3 is TGCGCCAGCAGCTTGGGACAGGGCTTCACTGAAGCTTTCTTT. As protein: CASSLGQGFTEAFF.

The genes are TRBV4-2 and TRBJ1-5; D remains unclear. Germline V gene data show CDR1 as LGHNA and CDR2 as YNFKEQ. The CDR3 has 14 residues. Trimming stripped 2 bases from V and 9 bases from J, with 14 bases between. The CDR3 loop reads CASSQLPGSGPQHF. CDR3 bases: TGTGCCAGCAGCCAATTGCCAGGCTCTGGGCCCCAGCATTTT.

The chain uses TRBV10-3 and TRBJ1-2; tentatively, D is TRBD1 (5 bases). The germline gives CDR1 ENHRY, CDR2 SYGVKD. V dropped 3 bases and J dropped 8 bases, with 16 bases sitting between them. This CDR3 region has 14 residues. CDR3: CAISEGTAKGGYTF. CDR3 nucleotides: TGTGCCATCAGTGAAGGGACTGCAAAGGGGGGCTACACCTTC.

The chain links TRBV2 to TRBJ1-2; 7 nucleotides match TRBD1. Germline V gene sequence: CDR1 SNHLY, CDR2 FYNNEI. Germline trimming cut 5 bases from V and 6 bases from J; bases unmatched to any gene: 3. The CDR3 runs to 12 residues. The DNA for the CDR3 is TGTGCCAGCAGTAGGGACAGCCATGGCTACACCTTC. Translation gives CASSRDSHGYTF.